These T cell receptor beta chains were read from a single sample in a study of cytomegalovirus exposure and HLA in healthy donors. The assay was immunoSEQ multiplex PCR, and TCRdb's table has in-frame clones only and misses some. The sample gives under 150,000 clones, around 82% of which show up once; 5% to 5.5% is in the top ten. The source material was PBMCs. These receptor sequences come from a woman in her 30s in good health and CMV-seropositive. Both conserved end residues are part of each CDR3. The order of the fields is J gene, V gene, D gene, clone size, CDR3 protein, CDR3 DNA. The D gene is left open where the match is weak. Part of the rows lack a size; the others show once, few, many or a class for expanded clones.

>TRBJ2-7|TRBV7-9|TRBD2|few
CASSFETSSNEQYF
TGTGCCAGCAGCTTTGAGACTAGCTCCAACGAGCAGTACTTC
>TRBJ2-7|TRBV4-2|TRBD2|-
CASSQELTVGTSTYEQYF
TGTGCCAGCAGCCAAGAGTTAACTGTGGGGACTAGCACATACGAGCAGTACTTC
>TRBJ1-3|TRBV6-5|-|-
CASSYSAGSGNTIYF
TGTGCCAGCAGTTACTCGGCTGGCTCTGGAAACACCATATATTTT
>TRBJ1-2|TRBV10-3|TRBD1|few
CAVRTGDGYTF
TGTGCCGTACGTACAGGGGATGGCTACACCTTC
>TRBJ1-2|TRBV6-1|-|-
CASSEGAYPGYTF
TGTGCCAGCAGTGAAGGGGCCTACCCTGGCTACACCTTC
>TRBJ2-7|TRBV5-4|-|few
CASSPGLGGPEQYF
TGTGCCAGCAGCCCCGGACTAGGGGGACCCGAGCAGTACTTC
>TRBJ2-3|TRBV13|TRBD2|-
CASSLTGLPYTDTQYF
TGTGCCAGCAGCTTGACGGGACTACCTTACACAGATACGCAGTATTTT
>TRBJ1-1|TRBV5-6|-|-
CASSFQGSTEAFF
TGTGCCAGCAGTTTCCAGGGTAGCACTGAAGCTTTCTTT
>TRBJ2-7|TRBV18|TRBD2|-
CASSTGTSGRAEQYF
TGTGCCAGCTCGACCGGGACTAGCGGGAGGGCCGAGCAGTACTTC
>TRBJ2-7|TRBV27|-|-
CASRPTVLSTYEQYF
TGTGCCAGCAGGCCGACAGTCCTCTCAACCTACGAGCAGTACTTC
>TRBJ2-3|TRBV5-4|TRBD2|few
CASSLTSGGGTDTQYF
TGTGCCAGCAGCTTGACTAGCGGGGGGGGAACAGATACGCAGTATTTT
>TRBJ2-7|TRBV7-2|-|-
CASSLFSYEQYF
TGTGCCAGCAGCTTGTTTAGCTACGAGCAGTACTTC
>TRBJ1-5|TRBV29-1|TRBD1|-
CSVASGTGANQPQHF
TGCAGCGTTGCGTCCGGGACAGGGGCGAATCAGCCCCAGCATTTT
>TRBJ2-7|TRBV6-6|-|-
CASSYSTRDEQYF
TGTGCCAGCAGTTACTCGACCAGGGACGAGCAGTACTTC
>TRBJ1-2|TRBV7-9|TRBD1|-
CSSSLAEDITGETTGGYTF
TGTTCCAGCAGCTTAGCTGAAGATATAACAGGGGAGACGACGGGTGGCTACACCTTC
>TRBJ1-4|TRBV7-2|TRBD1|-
CASSTGTVLNEKLFF
TGTGCCAGCAGCACCGGGACAGTCCTTAATGAAAAACTGTTTTTT
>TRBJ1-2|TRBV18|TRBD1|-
CASSPGQGTGYTF
TGTGCCAGCTCACCGGGACAGGGGACTGGCTACACCTTC
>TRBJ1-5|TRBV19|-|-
CASREGIQLENQPQHF
TGTGCCAGTAGGGAGGGTATCCAACTAGAGAATCAGCCCCAGCATTTT
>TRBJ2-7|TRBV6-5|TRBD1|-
CASRPGRDRGKKYF
TGTGCCAGCAGACCGGGGAGGGACAGGGGGAAAAAGTACTTC
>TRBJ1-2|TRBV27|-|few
CASSYNPEGYGYTF
TGTGCCAGCAGTTACAACCCTGAGGGCTATGGCTACACCTTC
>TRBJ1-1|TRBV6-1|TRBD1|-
CASTDRGRTEAFF
TGTGCCAGCACAGACAGGGGGCGGACTGAAGCTTTCTTT
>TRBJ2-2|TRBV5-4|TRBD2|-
CASSLVSGYTGELFF
TGTGCCAGCAGCTTGGTTAGCGGGTACACCGGGGAGCTGTTTTTT
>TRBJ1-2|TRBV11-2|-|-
CASSLDPSGGRSGYTF
TGTGCCAGCAGCTTAGACCCCAGTGGAGGGAGGAGTGGCTACACCTTC